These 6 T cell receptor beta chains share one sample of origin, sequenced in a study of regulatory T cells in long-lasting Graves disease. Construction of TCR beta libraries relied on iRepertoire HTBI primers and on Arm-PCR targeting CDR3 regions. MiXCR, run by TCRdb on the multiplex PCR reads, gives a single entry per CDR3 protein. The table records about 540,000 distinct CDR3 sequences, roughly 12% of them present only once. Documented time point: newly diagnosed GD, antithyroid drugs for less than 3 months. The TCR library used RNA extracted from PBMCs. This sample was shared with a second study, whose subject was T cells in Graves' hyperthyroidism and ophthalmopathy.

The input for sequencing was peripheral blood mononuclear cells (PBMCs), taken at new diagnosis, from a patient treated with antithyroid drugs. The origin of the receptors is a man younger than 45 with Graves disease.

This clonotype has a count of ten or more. The CDR3 DNA follows: TGTGCCAGCACCCCTTCAGGGGAACAAAGCTACACCTTC. Residues: CASTPSGEQSYTF. The rearrangement links TRBV12-3 or TRBV12-4 to TRBJ1-2; TRBD1 is a possible D gene (6 bases). Trimming took 7 bases from V and 9 from J, leaving 18 bases between them. This CDR3 spans 13 amino acids.

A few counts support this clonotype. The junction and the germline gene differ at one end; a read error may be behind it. CDR3: CSARRGETGAFF. The DNA for the CDR3 is TGCAGTGCTAGGAGGGGGGAGACTGGAGCTTTCTTT. The chain is built from TRBV20-1 and TRBJ1-1, with D possibly being TRBD1 (6 bases). The CDR3 contains 12 residues. Germline V gene data show CDR1 as DFQATT and CDR2 as SNEGSKA (reference sequence).

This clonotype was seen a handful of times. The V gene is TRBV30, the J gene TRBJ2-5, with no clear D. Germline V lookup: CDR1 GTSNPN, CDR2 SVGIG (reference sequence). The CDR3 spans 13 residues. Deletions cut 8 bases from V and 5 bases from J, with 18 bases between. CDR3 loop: CARSRQVGETQYF. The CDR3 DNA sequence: TGTGCCAGAAGCCGGCAGGTTGGGGAGACCCAGTACTTC.

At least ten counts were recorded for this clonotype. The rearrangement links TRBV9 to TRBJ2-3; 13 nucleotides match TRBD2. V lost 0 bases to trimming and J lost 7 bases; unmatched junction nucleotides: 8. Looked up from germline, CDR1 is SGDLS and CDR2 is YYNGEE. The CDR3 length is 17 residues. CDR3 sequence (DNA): TGTGCCAGCAGCGTAGGTCCCGGGACTAGCGGGATGAATACGCAGTATTTT. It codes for CASSVGPGTSGMNTQYF. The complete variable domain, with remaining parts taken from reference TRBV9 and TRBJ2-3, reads DSGVTQTPKHLITATGQRVTLRCSPRSGDLSVYWYQQSLDQGLQFLIQYYNGEERAKGNILERFSAQQFPDLHSELNLSSLELGDSALYFCASSVGPGTSGMNTQYFGPGTRLTVL.

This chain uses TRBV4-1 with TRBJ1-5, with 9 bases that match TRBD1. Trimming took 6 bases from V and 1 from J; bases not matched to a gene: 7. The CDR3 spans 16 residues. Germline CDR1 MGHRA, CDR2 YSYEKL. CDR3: CASSSIDRGSNQPQHF. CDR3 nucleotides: TGCGCCAGCAGTTCAATCGACAGGGGGAGCAATCAGCCCCAGCATTTT.

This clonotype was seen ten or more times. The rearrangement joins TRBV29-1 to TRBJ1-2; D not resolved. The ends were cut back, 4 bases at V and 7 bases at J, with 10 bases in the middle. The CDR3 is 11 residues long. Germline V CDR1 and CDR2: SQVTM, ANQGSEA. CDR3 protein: CSVAQLTGYTF. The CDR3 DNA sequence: TGCAGCGTTGCCCAGCTTACTGGCTACACCTTC.